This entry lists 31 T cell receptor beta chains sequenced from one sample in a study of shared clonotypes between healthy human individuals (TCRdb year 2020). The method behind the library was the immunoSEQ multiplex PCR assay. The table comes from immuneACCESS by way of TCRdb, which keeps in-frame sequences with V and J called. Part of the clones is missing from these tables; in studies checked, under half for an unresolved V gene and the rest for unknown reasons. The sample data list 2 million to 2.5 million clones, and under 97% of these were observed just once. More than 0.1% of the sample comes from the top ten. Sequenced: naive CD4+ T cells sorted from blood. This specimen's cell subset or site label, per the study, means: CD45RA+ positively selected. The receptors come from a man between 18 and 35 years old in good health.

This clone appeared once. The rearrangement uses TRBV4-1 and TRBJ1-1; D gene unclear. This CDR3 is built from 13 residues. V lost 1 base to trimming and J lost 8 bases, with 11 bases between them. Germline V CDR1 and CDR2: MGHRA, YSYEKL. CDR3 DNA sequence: TGCGCCAGCAGCCAAGTCGTCACCGTAGAAGCTTTCTTT. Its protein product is CASSQVVTVEAFF.

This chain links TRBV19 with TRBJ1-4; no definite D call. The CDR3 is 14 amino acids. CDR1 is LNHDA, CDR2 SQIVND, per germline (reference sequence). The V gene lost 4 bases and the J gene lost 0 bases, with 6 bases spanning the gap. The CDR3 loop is CASSRDATNEKLFF. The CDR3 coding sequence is TGTGCCAGTAGTAGGGATGCAACTAATGAAAAACTGTTTTTT.

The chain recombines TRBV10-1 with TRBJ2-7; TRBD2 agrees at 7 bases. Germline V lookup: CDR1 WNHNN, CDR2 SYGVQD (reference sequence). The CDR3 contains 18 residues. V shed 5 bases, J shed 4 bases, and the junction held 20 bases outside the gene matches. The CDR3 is CASSPNTPSVAGAYEQYF. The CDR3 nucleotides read TGCGCCAGCAGTCCTAATACCCCTAGTGTGGCGGGAGCGTACGAGCAGTACTTC.

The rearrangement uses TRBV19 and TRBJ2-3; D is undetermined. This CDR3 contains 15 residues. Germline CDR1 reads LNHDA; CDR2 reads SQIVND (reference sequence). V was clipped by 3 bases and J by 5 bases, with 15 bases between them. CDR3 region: CASSILSRQGDTQYF. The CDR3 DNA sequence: TGTGCCAGTAGTATCCTGTCCCGTCAAGGAGATACGCAGTATTTT.

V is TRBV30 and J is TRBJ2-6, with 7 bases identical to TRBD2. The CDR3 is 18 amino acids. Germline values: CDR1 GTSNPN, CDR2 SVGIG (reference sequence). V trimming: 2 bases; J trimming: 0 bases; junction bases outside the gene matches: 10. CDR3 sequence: CAWSPWGGDLSGANVLTF. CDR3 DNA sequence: TGTGCCTGGAGTCCCTGGGGGGGGGACCTCTCTGGGGCCAACGTCCTGACTTTC. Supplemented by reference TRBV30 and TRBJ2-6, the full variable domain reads SQTIHQWPATLVQPVGSPLSLECTVEGTSNPNLYWYRQAAGRGLQLLFYSVGIGQISSEVPQNLSASRPQDRQFILSSKKLLLSDSGFYLCAWSPWGGDLSGANVLTFGAGSRLTVL.

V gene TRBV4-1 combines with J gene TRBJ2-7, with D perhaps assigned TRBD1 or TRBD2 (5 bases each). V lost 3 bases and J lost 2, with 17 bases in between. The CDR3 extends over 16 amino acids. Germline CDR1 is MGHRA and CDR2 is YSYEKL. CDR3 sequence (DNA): TGCGCCAGCAGCCAGCTCCGGGACGCCCGAACCTACGAGCAGTACTTC. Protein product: CASSQLRDARTYEQYF.

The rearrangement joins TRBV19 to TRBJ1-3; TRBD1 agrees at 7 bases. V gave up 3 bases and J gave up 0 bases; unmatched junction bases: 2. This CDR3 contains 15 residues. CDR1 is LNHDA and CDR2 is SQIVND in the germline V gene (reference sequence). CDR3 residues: CASSIQGDSGNTIYF. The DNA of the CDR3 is TGTGCCAGTAGTATTCAGGGGGACTCTGGAAACACCATATATTTT.

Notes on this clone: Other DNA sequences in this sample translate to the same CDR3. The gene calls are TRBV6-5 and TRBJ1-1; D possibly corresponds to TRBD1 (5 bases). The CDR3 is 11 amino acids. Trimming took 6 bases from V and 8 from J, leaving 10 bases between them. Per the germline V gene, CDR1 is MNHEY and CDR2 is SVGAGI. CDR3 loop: CASSRDREAFF. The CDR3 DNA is TGTGCCAGCAGCCGCGACAGAGAAGCTTTCTTT.

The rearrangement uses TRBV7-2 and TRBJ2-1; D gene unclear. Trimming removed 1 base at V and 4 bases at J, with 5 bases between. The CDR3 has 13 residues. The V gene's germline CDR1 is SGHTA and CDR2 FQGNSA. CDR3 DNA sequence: TGTGCCAGCAGCTTAGAGGTTTACAATGAGCAGTTCTTC. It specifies CASSLEVYNEQFF.

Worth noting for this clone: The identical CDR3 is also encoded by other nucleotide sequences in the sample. The CDR3 region has the DNA TGTGCCAGCAGGGGCCTAAACTATGGCTACACCTTC. It codes for CASRGLNYGYTF. This sequence joins TRBV2 and TRBJ1-2, with unresolved D. V lost 6 bases to trimming and J lost 2 bases, with 7 bases between them. Germline V gene data show CDR1 as SNHLY and CDR2 as FYNNEI. CDR3 length: 12 amino acids.

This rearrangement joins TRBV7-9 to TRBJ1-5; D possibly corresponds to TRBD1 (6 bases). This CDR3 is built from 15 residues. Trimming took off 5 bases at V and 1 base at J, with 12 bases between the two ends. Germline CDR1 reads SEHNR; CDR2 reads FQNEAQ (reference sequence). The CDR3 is CASSGQQGSNQPQHF. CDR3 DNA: TGTGCCAGCAGCGGACAACAGGGAAGCAATCAGCCCCAGCATTTT.

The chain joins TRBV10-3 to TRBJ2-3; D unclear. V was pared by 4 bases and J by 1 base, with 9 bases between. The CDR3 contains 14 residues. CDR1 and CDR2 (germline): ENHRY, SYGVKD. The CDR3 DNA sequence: TGTGCCATCAGTGTTCGGAGAGGCACAGATACGCAGTATTTT. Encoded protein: CAISVRRGTDTQYF.

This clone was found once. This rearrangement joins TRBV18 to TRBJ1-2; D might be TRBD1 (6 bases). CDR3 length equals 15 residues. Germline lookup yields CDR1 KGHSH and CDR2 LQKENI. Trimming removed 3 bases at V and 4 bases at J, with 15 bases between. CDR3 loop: CASSPSGGLVYGYTF. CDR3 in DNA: TGTGCCAGCTCACCGTCGGGGGGGCTGGTCTATGGCTACACCTTC.

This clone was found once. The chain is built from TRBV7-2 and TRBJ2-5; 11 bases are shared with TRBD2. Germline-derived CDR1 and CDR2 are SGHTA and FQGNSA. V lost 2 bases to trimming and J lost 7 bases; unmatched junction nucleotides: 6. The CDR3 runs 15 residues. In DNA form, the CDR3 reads TGTGCCAGCAGCTTAAGACTAGCGGGATTGGGGACCCAGTACTTC. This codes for CASSLRLAGLGTQYF. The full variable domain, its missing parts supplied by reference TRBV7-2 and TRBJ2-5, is GAGVSQSPSNKVTEKGKDVELRCDPISGHTALYWYRQSLGQGLEFLIYFQGNSAPDKSGLPSDRFSAERTGGSVSTLTIQRTQQEDSAVYLCASSLRLAGLGTQYFGPGTRLLVL.

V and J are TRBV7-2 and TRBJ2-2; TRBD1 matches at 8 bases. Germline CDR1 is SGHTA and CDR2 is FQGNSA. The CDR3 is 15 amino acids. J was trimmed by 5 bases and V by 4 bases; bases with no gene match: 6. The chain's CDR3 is CASSSRTGYTGELFF. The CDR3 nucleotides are TGTGCCAGCAGCTCGAGGACAGGGTATACCGGGGAGCTGTTTTTT.

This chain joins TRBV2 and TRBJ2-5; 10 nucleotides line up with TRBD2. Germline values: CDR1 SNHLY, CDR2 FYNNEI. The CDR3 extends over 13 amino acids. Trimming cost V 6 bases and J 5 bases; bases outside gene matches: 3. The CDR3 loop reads CASRVTSGETQYF. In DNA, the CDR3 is TGTGCCAGCAGGGTGACTAGCGGGGAGACCCAGTACTTC.

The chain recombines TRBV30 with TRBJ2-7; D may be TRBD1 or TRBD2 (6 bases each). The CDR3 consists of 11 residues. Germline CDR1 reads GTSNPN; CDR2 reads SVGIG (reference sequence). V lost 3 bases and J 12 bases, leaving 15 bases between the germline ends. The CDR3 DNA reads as TGTGCCTGGAGCGAGGGGGGTCCGATGTACTTC. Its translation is CAWSEGGPMYF. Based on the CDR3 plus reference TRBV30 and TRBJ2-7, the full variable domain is SQTIHQWPATLVQPVGSPLSLECTVEGTSNPNLYWYRQAAGRGLQLLFYSVGIGQISSEVPQNLSASRPQDRQFILSSKKLLLSDSGFYLCAWSEGGPMYFGPGTRLTVT.

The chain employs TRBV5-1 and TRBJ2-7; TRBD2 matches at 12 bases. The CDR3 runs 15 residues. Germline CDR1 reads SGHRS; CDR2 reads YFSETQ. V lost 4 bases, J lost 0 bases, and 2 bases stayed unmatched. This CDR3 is CASSTSGGSSYEQYF. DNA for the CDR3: TGCGCCAGCAGCACTAGCGGGGGGTCCTCCTACGAGCAGTACTTC.

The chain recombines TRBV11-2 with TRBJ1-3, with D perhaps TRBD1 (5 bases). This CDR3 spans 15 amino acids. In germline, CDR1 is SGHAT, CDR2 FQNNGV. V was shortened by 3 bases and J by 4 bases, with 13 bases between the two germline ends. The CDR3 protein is CASSFGTNAGNTIYF. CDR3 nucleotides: TGTGCCAGCAGCTTTGGGACCAACGCCGGAAACACCATATATTTT.

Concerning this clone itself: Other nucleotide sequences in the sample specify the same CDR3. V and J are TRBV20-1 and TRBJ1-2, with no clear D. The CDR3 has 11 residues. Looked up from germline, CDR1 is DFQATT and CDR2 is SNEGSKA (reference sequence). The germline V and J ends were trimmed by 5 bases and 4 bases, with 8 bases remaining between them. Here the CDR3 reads CSAQRSYGYTF. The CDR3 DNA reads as TGCAGTGCTCAACGGAGCTATGGCTACACCTTC.

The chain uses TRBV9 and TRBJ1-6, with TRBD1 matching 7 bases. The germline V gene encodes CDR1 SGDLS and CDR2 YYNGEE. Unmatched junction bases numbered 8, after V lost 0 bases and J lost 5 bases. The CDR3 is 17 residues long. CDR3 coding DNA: TGTGCCAGCAGCGTAGGAGGAGGGACAGCTAATAATTCACCCCTCCACTTT. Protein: CASSVGGGTANNSPLHF.

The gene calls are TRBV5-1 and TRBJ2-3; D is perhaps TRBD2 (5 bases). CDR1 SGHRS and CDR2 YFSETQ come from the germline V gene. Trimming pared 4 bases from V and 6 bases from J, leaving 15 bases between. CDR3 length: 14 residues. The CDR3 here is CASSATLGDDTQYF. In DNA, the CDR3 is TGCGCCAGCAGCGCCACCCTGGGAGACGATACGCAGTATTTT. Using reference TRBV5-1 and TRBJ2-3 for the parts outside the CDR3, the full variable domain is KAGVTQTPRYLIKTRGQQVTLSCSPISGHRSVSWYQQTPGQGLQFLFEYFSETQRNKGNFPGRFSGRQFSNSRSEMNVSTLELGDSALYLCASSATLGDDTQYFGPGTRLTVL.

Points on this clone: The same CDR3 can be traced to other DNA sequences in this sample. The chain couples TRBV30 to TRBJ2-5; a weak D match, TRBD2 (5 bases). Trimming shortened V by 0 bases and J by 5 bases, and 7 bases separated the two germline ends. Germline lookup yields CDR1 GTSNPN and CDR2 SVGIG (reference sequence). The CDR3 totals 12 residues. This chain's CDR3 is CAWSVRGETQYF. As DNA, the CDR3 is TGTGCCTGGAGTGTACGAGGGGAGACCCAGTACTTC.

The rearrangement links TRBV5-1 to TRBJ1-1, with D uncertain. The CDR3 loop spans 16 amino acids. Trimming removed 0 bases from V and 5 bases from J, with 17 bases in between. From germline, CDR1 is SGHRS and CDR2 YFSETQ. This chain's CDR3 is CASSLADKGSLTEAFF. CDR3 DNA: TGCGCCAGCAGCTTGGCCGATAAGGGTTCGTTGACTGAAGCTTTCTTT.

The DNA for the CDR3 is TGTGCCAGCAGCGACAGGGGAGGGCAAGAGACCCAGTACTTC. It codes for CASSDRGGQETQYF. This chain joins TRBV2 and TRBJ2-5, with D possibly being TRBD1 (8 bases). Germline loops: CDR1 SNHLY, CDR2 FYNNEI. V lost 6 bases, J lost 2 bases, and 13 bases lay in between. The length of the CDR3 is 14 residues.

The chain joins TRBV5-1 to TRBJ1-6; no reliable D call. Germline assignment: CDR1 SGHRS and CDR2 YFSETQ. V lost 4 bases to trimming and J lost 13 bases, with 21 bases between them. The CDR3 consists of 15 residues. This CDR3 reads CASSPGRTERNPLHF. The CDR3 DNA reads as TGCGCCAGCAGCCCAGGTAGGACGGAGCGTAACCCCCTCCACTTT.

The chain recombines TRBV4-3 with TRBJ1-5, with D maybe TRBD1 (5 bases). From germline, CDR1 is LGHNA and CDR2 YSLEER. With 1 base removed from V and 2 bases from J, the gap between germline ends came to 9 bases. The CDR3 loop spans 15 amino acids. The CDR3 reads CASSQGRDGNQPQHF. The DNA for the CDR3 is TGCGCCAGCAGCCAAGGACGGGACGGCAATCAGCCCCAGCATTTT.

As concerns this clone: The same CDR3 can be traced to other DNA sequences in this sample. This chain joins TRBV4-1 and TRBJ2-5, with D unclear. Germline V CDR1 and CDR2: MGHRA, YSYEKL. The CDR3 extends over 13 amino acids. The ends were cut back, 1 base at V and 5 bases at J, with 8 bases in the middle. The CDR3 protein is CASSQVRGETQYF. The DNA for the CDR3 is TGCGCCAGCAGCCAAGTTCGAGGTGAGACCCAGTACTTC.

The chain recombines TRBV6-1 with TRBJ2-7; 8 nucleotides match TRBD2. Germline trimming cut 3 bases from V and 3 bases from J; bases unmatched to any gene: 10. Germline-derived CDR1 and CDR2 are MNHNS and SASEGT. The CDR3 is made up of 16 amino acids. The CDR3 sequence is CASSESYGTRGYEQYF. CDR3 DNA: TGTGCCAGCAGTGAGTCTTATGGGACTAGAGGCTACGAGCAGTACTTC.

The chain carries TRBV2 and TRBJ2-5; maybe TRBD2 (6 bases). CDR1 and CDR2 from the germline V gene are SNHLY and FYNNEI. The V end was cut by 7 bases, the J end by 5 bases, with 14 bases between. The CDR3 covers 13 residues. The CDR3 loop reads CASTEGREETQYF. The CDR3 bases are TGTGCCAGCACGGAGGGACGGGAGGAGACCCAGTACTTC.

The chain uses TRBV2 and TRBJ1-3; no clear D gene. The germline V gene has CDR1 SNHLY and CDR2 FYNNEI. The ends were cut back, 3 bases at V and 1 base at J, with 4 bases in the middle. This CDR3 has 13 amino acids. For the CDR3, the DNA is TGTGCCAGCAGTGAGGGGTCTGGAAACACCATATATTTT. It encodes CASSEGSGNTIYF.